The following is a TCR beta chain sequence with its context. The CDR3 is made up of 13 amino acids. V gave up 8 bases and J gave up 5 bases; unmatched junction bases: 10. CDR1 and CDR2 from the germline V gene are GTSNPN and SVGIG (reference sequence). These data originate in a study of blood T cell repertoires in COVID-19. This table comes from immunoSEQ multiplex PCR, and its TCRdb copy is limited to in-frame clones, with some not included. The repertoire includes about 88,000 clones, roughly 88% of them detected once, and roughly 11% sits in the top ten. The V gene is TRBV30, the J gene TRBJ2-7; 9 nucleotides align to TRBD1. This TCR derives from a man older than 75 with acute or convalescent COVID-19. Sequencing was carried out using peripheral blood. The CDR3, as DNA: TGTGCCGGGGGGGGGACAGGGATCCACGAGCAGTACTTC. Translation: CAGGGTGIHEQYF.